This entry lists 22 T cell receptor beta chains sequenced from one sample in a study of sequential checkpoint blockade in melanoma. Regarding treatment: randomized to nivolumab then ipilimumab (arm A) or the reverse (arm B). Assay used: immunoSEQ multiplex PCR; TCRdb lists only in-frame clones, some missing. The table lists approximately 9,300 clones, less than 85% of them singletons. Sequenced material: CD8+ T cells sorted from blood (inferred from file names), taken from a patient given nivolumab and ipilimumab in sequence. Source of these receptors: a human donor with melanoma.

This clone was seen more than once but under ten times. This chain links TRBV4-3 with TRBJ1-3, with TRBD1 identical over 7 bases. CDR3 length: 16 amino acids. Trimming removed 0 bases from V and 4 bases from J; junction bases left unmatched: 6. The germline gives CDR1 LGHNA, CDR2 YSLEER. Here the CDR3 DNA reads TGCGCCAGCAGCCAAGACGGCAGGGGGTCCGGAAACACCATATATTTT. This translates into CASSQDGRGSGNTIYF.

V gene TRBV27 combines with J gene TRBJ1-2; 9 bases are shared with TRBD1. The CDR3 is made up of 13 amino acids. V was pared by 8 bases and J by 7 bases, with 8 bases of the junction left unmatched. Germline V gene lookup returns CDR1 MNHEY and CDR2 SMNVEV (reference sequence). The CDR3 protein is CASGLDRGSGYTF. In nucleotides, the CDR3 is TGTGCCAGCGGATTGGACAGGGGCAGTGGCTACACCTTC.

The V and J genes are TRBV9 and TRBJ2-1, with 10 bases lining up with TRBD2. V was pared by 4 bases and J by 2 bases, with 9 bases of the junction left unmatched. Germline V gene data show CDR1 as SGDLS and CDR2 as YYNGEE. The CDR3 is 17 amino acids. CDR3 in amino acids: CASSISRSGGAYNEQFF. The CDR3 nucleotides read TGTGCCAGCAGCATATCACGAAGCGGGGGGGCCTACAATGAGCAGTTCTTC.

The chain combines TRBV27 with TRBJ1-1, with D unclear. CDR1 and CDR2 from the germline V gene are MNHEY and SMNVEV (reference sequence). V dropped 8 bases and J dropped 4 bases, with 14 bases sitting between them. The CDR3 is 13 amino acids. Here the CDR3 reads CASSQSGGTEAFF. The CDR3 coding sequence is TGTGCCAGCTCTCAGTCTGGAGGCACTGAAGCTTTCTTT.

This chain connects TRBV13 to TRBJ2-7; 8 bases agree with TRBD2. The germline CDR1 and CDR2 sequences are PRHDT and FYEKMQ (reference sequence). V lost 0 bases to trimming and J lost 2 bases; unmatched junction nucleotides: 6. The CDR3 length is 16 residues. DNA of the CDR3: TGTGCCAGCAGCTTAGGCCACGGGGGGGAGGCCTACGAGCAGTACTTC. This translates into CASSLGHGGEAYEQYF. Full variable domain (rest looked up from reference TRBV13 and TRBJ2-7): AAGVIQSPRHLIKEKRETATLKCYPIPRHDTVYWYQQGPGQDPQFLISFYEKMQSDKGSIPDRFSAQQFSDYHSELNMSSLELGDSALYFCASSLGHGGEAYEQYFGPGTRLTVT.

The chain has TRBV28 and TRBJ1-4; D uncertain. Germline V gene lookup returns CDR1 MDHEN and CDR2 SYDVKM. Between the trimmed V and J ends, which lost 5 bases and 0 bases, there was a span of 10 bases. The CDR3 has 15 residues. In DNA form, the CDR3 reads TGTGCCAGCAGTCCCTTAGTAACAACTAATGAAAAACTGTTTTTT. Amino acids: CASSPLVTTNEKLFF.

The chain carries TRBV28 and TRBJ2-7, with a weak D call TRBD2 (6 bases). The V end was cut by 6 bases, the J end by 6 bases, with 18 bases between. Germline CDR1 MDHEN, CDR2 SYDVKM. The CDR3 contains 14 residues. The CDR3 here is CASSSEGSSREQYF. DNA of the CDR3: TGTGCCAGCAGCTCGGAGGGGTCAAGTCGCGAGCAGTACTTC. Full variable domain (outside the CDR3, taken from reference TRBV28 and TRBJ2-7): DVKVTQSSRYLVKRTGEKVFLECVQDMDHENMFWYRQDPGLGLRLIYFSYDVKMKEKGDIPEGYSVSREKKERFSLILESASTNQTSMYLCASSSEGSSREQYFGPGTRLTVT.

In DNA, the CDR3 is TGTGCCAGCAGCACGTCAACAGGGGGCTTTTACGAGCAGTACTTC. It is translated as CASSTSTGGFYEQYF. V gene TRBV5-6 combines with J gene TRBJ2-5; the match to TRBD1 covers 9 bases. The closer fit of TRBJ2-7 to the DNA end suggests the J call may be wrong. CDR3 length equals 15 residues. Germline V gene lookup returns CDR1 SGHDT and CDR2 YYEEEE.

The V and J genes are TRBV9 and TRBJ2-3; D not certain. The CDR3 extends over 13 amino acids. Trimming removed 3 bases at V and 4 bases at J, with 9 bases between. Germline V gene lookup returns CDR1 SGDLS and CDR2 YYNGEE. This CDR3 reads CASSALLADTQYF. Written as DNA, the CDR3 is TGTGCCAGCAGCGCCCTTCTAGCAGATACGCAGTATTTT.

The CDR3 protein is CASSLGRGWRNEQYF. The CDR3 DNA sequence: TGTGCCAGCAGCTTGGGGAGAGGGTGGAGAAACGAGCAGTACTTC. This chain uses TRBV5-6 with TRBJ2-7; the D gene is possibly TRBD2 (5 bases). Looked up from germline, CDR1 is SGHDT and CDR2 is YYEEEE. This CDR3 comprises 15 residues. V lost 0 bases to trimming and J lost 5 bases, with 15 bases between them.

This chain connects TRBV9 to TRBJ1-1, with a possible D match to TRBD1 (6 bases). The germline V and J ends were trimmed by 0 bases and 4 bases, with 13 bases remaining between them. The CDR3 totals 15 residues. Germline-derived CDR1 and CDR2 are SGDLS and YYNGEE. CDR3 region: CASSVGGGAGTEAFF. DNA of the CDR3: TGTGCCAGCAGCGTAGGGGGGGGCGCCGGCACTGAAGCTTTCTTT.

This chain links TRBV5-6 with TRBJ2-7; D is perhaps TRBD2 (5 bases). Germline lookup yields CDR1 SGHDT and CDR2 YYEEEE. V dropped 4 bases and J dropped 3 bases, with 14 bases sitting between them. This CDR3 contains 14 residues. In nucleotides, the CDR3 is TGTGCCAGCAGCCGCGCCGTCGGGGTCTACGAGCAGTACTTC. This codes for CASSRAVGVYEQYF.

This clone was detected a few times. The chain uses TRBV28 and TRBJ1-5; D gene ambiguous. V lost 6 bases and J 7 bases, leaving 16 bases between the germline ends. The germline CDR1 and CDR2 sequences are MDHEN and SYDVKM. The CDR3 sequence is 14 residues long. CDR3 amino acids: CASSQDGGYQPQHF. CDR3 DNA sequence: TGTGCCAGCAGCCAAGATGGAGGGTACCAGCCCCAGCATTTT.

The V call is TRBV9, the J call TRBJ1-1; D gene ambiguous. Trimming shortened V by 4 bases and J by 0 bases, and 7 bases separated the two germline ends. The CDR3 has 13 amino acids. Germline loops: CDR1 SGDLS, CDR2 YYNGEE. The CDR3 DNA reads as TGTGCCAGCAGCAAATTCATGAACACTGAAGCTTTCTTT. It codes for CASSKFMNTEAFF.

This clone has just a few counts. J is TRBJ2-7 and V is TRBV10-3, with D possibly matching TRBD1 (6 bases). CDR1 ENHRY and CDR2 SYGVKD come from the germline V gene. V was trimmed by 4 bases and J by 0 bases, leaving 22 bases between them. The CDR3 length is 18 residues. The CDR3: CAISGPPTGGTTSYEQYF. CDR3 bases: TGTGCCATCAGTGGTCCCCCCACCGGTGGGACAACCTCCTACGAGCAGTACTTC.

The J gene is TRBJ1-1, the V gene TRBV28, with 9 bases identical to TRBD1. The length of the CDR3 is 15 residues. V trimming: 7 bases; J trimming: 5 bases; junction bases outside the gene matches: 11. Germline V CDR1 and CDR2: MDHEN, SYDVKM. CDR3 in amino acids: CASNLSDRGETEAFF. The CDR3 region has the DNA TGTGCCAGCAACCTTTCTGACAGGGGGGAAACTGAAGCTTTCTTT. The full variable domain, rest sourced from reference TRBV28 and TRBJ1-1, is DVKVTQSSRYLVKRTGEKVFLECVQDMDHENMFWYRQDPGLGLRLIYFSYDVKMKEKGDIPEGYSVSREKKERFSLILESASTNQTSMYLCASNLSDRGETEAFFGQGTRLTVV.

The chain joins TRBV5-8 to TRBJ2-7; 7 nucleotides align to TRBD1. With V trimmed by 0 bases and J by 6 bases, 12 bases remained unmatched. This CDR3 has 16 amino acids. From germline, CDR1 is SGHTS and CDR2 YDEGEE. In DNA, the CDR3 is TGTGCCAGCAGCTTGGGCGGCCCAGGGGGATATCTCGAGCAGTACTTC. Its protein is CASSLGGPGGYLEQYF.

V usage is TRBV27 and J usage is TRBJ2-7; 10 bases line up with TRBD1. The CDR3 sequence is 17 residues long. The trim removed 2 bases at V and 4 bases at J, leaving 11 bases unmatched. Germline V CDR1 and CDR2: MNHEY, SMNVEV (reference sequence). The CDR3 DNA is TGTGCCAGCAGTTTAGGGCTCCCTGGACAGGGGGTTTACGAGCAGTACTTC. Translated: CASSLGLPGQGVYEQYF.

This clone was found once. The chain combines TRBV30 with TRBJ1-2; D is possibly TRBD1 (6 bases). The germline CDR1 and CDR2 sequences are GTSNPN and SVGIG (reference sequence). The CDR3 has 11 residues. Trimming shortened V by 4 bases and J by 4 bases, and 7 bases separated the two germline ends. CDR3 sequence: CAWKQGYGYTF. CDR3 coding DNA: TGTGCCTGGAAACAGGGCTATGGCTACACCTTC. Supplemented by reference TRBV30 and TRBJ1-2, the full variable domain reads SQTIHQWPATLVQPVGSPLSLECTVEGTSNPNLYWYRQAAGRGLQLLFYSVGIGQISSEVPQNLSASRPQDRQFILSSKKLLLSDSGFYLCAWKQGYGYTFGSGTRLTVV.

The chain couples TRBV6-5 to TRBJ2-7, with a possible D match to TRBD2 (6 bases). Trimming cost V 2 bases and J 3 bases, with 8 bases left between them. This CDR3 contains 13 residues. Germline lookup yields CDR1 MNHEY and CDR2 SVGAGI. For the CDR3, the DNA is TGTGCCAGCAGTTACGGAGGGGTCTACGAGCAGTACTTC. This codes for CASSYGGVYEQYF.

The chain employs TRBV25-1 and TRBJ2-7; weak D call: TRBD1 (5 bases). Germline V CDR1 and CDR2: MGHDK, SYGVNS. The CDR3 is 13 residues long. V was clipped by 3 bases and J by 1 base, with 7 bases between them. The CDR3 sequence: CASSEGLSYEQYF. CDR3 nucleotides: TGTGCCAGCAGTGAGGGGCTGTCCTACGAGCAGTACTTC.

The gene calls are TRBV7-9 and TRBJ2-7, with a weak D call TRBD2 (6 bases). V was shortened by 3 bases and J by 2 bases, with 11 bases between the two germline ends. This CDR3 region has 14 residues. The germline CDR1 and CDR2 sequences are SEHNR and FQNEAQ (reference sequence). CDR3 residues: CASSLGLAPYEQYF. The CDR3 DNA reads TGTGCCAGCAGCTTGGGACTTGCCCCCTACGAGCAGTACTTC.